Following are 17 T cell receptor beta chains from one sample sequenced in a study. TCRdb reanalysed the 5' RACE reads using MiXCR and keeps one entry per CDR3 protein. The sample has 35,000 to 50,000 distinct CDR3 sequences; around 20% are singletons. The sorted Tregs were CD4+CD25+CD127-/low cells. The material sequenced was Tregs sorted from blood. These receptors came from a female donor with breast cancer.

This clonotype was counted many times. The chain has TRBV6-1 and TRBJ2-5; 11 nucleotides match TRBD2. The CDR3 length is 16 residues. With 5 bases clipped from V and 4 bases from J, the junction kept 9 bases outside the gene matches. Germline V gene lookup returns CDR1 MNHNS and CDR2 SASEGT. The CDR3 is CASSPSLAGAIETQYF. CDR3 in DNA: TGTGCCAGCAGTCCCTCACTAGCGGGAGCGATAGAGACCCAGTACTTC.

On this clonotype itself: A much more abundant neighbour one base away suggests this may be a read error. V and J are TRBV27 and TRBJ2-7; the match to TRBD2 covers 7 bases. The CDR3 covers 12 residues. CDR1 and CDR2 from the germline V gene are MNHEY and SMNVEV (reference sequence). V shed 11 bases and J 6 bases; nucleotides not matched to a gene: 10. CDR3 sequence (DNA): TGTGCCGGCACGGGAGGCACGGGCGAGCAGTACTTC. This codes for CAGTGGTGEQYF.

This clonotype was observed a handful of times. For the CDR3, the DNA is TGTGCCAGCAGCGTAGGACGACCGATCGAGCAGTACTTC. Its protein product is CASSVGRPIEQYF. This rearrangement joins TRBV9 to TRBJ2-7; D ambiguous. Per the germline V gene, CDR1 is SGDLS and CDR2 is YYNGEE. This CDR3 spans 13 amino acids. V shed 0 bases and J shed 6 bases, with 10 bases lying between them.

The chain combines TRBV20-1 with TRBJ2-3; tentatively, D is TRBD1 (6 bases). Trimming pared 0 bases from V and 1 base from J, leaving 17 bases between. Germline V gene data show CDR1 as DFQATT and CDR2 as SNEGSKA (reference sequence). This CDR3 region has 17 residues. This CDR3 reads CSARDSWAGARTDTQYF. CDR3 DNA sequence: TGCAGTGCTAGAGATTCTTGGGCAGGGGCCCGCACAGATACGCAGTATTTT.

The table lists this clonotype with a few counts. This chain links TRBV7-9 with TRBJ2-7; no firm D call. V was pared by 5 bases and J by 0 bases, with 14 bases between. The CDR3 has 15 amino acids. Germline lookup yields CDR1 SEHNR and CDR2 FQNEAQ (reference sequence). The DNA of the CDR3 is TGTGCCAGCAGCCCCCCCCCGGCGAGCTCCTACGAGCAGTACTTC. Amino acid sequence: CASSPPPASSYEQYF. The whole variable domain, remainder taken from reference TRBV7-9 and TRBJ2-7, is DTGVSQNPRHKITKRGQNVTFRCDPISEHNRLYWYRQTLGQGPEFLTYFQNEAQLEKSRLLSDRFSAERPKGSFSTLEIQRTEQGDSAMYLCASSPPPASSYEQYFGPGTRLTVT.

This chain links TRBV5-1 with TRBJ1-1; D gene ambiguous. V was shortened by 0 bases and J by 4 bases, with 13 bases between the two germline ends. The CDR3 extends over 15 amino acids. CDR1 and CDR2 (germline): SGHRS, YFSETQ. The CDR3 nucleotides are TGCGCCAGCAGCTTGGAGACGCTAAAGGGCACTGAAGCTTTCTTT. Residues: CASSLETLKGTEAFF.

Note on this clonotype: A much bigger clone sits one base away, suggesting this may be a read error. The chain couples TRBV6-6 to TRBJ2-5, with 12 nucleotides matching TRBD2. The CDR3 extends over 16 amino acids. The germline CDR1 and CDR2 sequences are MNHNY and SVGAGI (reference sequence). V shed 6 bases and J 9 bases; nucleotides not matched to a gene: 14. The CDR3 spells CASSLGLAGSGGAQYF. The CDR3 coding sequence is TGTGCCAGCAGCTTAGGACTAGCGGGATCCGGAGGGGCCCAGTACTTC.

This clonotype was counted a single time. Just one base apart from a much larger clone, this may be a read error. The chain employs TRBV27 and TRBJ2-3, with 9 positions matching TRBD1. The V gene end was trimmed by 1 base and the J gene end by 1 base; junction bases not matched to a gene: 12. Germline CDR1 reads MNHEY; CDR2 reads SMNVEV (reference sequence). The CDR3 spans 19 residues. CDR3 residues: CASSLYHDRGVVGTDTQYF. The CDR3 region has the DNA TGTGCCAGCAGTTTATACCATGACAGGGGGGTTGTAGGCACAGATACGCAGTATTTT.

This clonotype was detected a few times. This chain links TRBV2 with TRBJ2-3, with 7 bases identical to TRBD2. J gave up 2 bases and V 8 bases, and 4 bases lay outside the gene matches. The CDR3 is 13 residues long. Germline V lookup: CDR1 SNHLY, CDR2 FYNNEI. The CDR3 here is CASLAGDTDTQYF. CDR3 in DNA: TGTGCCAGCCTCGCGGGAGACACAGATACGCAGTATTTT.

The genes are TRBV28 and TRBJ1-1, with D possibly TRBD1 on 6 matching bases. The CDR3 length is 15 residues. From germline, CDR1 is MDHEN and CDR2 SYDVKM. Trimming took 3 bases from V and 0 from J, leaving 11 bases between them. In DNA, the CDR3 is TGTGCCAGCAGTTTGGAGACAGGTTTGAACACTGAAGCTTTCTTT. Protein product: CASSLETGLNTEAFF.

This clonotype was counted a few times. The chain is built from TRBV11-2 and TRBJ2-7; 8 nucleotides agree with TRBD2. J was trimmed by 4 bases and V by 4 bases; bases with no gene match: 3. The CDR3 totals 13 residues. Per germline, CDR1 SGHAT and CDR2 FQNNGV. CDR3 in DNA: TGTGCCAGCAGCTCGGGACTAGTGTACGAGCAGTACTTC. This encodes CASSSGLVYEQYF.

As for this clonotype: This likely comes from a read error, as the CDR3 has no conserved phenylalanine or tryptophan at its end. This chain connects TRBV4-1 to TRBJ1-2, with D possibly matching TRBD1 (5 bases). The V gene lost 0 bases and the J gene lost 6 bases, with 17 bases spanning the gap. Germline V gene lookup returns CDR1 MGHRA and CDR2 YSYEKL. CDR3 length: 16 residues. CDR3 DNA sequence: TGCGCCAGCAGCCAAGATAGGCGAGGGGAAGTAAATGGCTACACCTAC. Its protein product is CASSQDRRGEVNGYTY.

Concerning this clonotype itself: The germline gene is not matched at one end of the junction; a read error may be the cause. This chain uses TRBV6-5 with TRBJ2-7, with D maybe TRBD2 (7 bases). The germline CDR1 and CDR2 sequences are MNHEY and SVGAGI. This CDR3 has 14 residues. The CDR3, as DNA: TGTGCCAGCAGTTCTGGGGGGGCGGCCTACGAGCAGCACTTC. Its translation: CASSSGGAAYEQHF.

There are many counts of this clonotype. The chain uses TRBV4-1 and TRBJ1-3; no clear D. V dropped 0 bases and J dropped 2 bases, with 8 bases sitting between them. This CDR3 comprises 15 residues. Germline V gives CDR1 MGHRA, CDR2 YSYEKL. The CDR3 DNA sequence: TGCGCCAGCAGCCAAGAGTCGTTCCCTGGAAACACCATATATTTT. It is translated as CASSQESFPGNTIYF.

This clonotype was recorded a few times. The rearrangement uses TRBV13 and TRBJ2-7; D might be TRBD2 (6 bases). The CDR3 is 14 amino acids. CDR1 is PRHDT and CDR2 is FYEKMQ in the germline V gene (reference sequence). V lost 5 bases, J lost 2 bases, and 13 bases lay in between. The CDR3 region has the DNA TGTGCCAGCAGCCCAGGAGGGCCAGCCTACGAGCAGTACTTC. Its translation: CASSPGGPAYEQYF.

This clonotype was counted between two and nine times. This chain uses TRBV7-9 with TRBJ1-5, with no clear D. Trimming shortened V by 1 base and J by 8 bases, and 6 bases separated the two germline ends. This CDR3 contains 12 residues. CDR1 is SEHNR, CDR2 FQNEAQ, per germline (reference sequence). CDR3: CASSLGSKPQHF. The DNA for the CDR3 is TGTGCCAGCAGCTTAGGTAGCAAGCCCCAGCATTTT.

The CDR3 is CASSQDPGTEYSPLHF. CDR3 nucleotides: TGCGCCAGCAGCCAAGACCCCGGGACAGAGTATTCACCCCTCCACTTT. The chain links TRBV4-1 to TRBJ1-6, with 7 bases fitting TRBD1. The junction had 7 bases not matched to a gene; V was cut back by 0 bases and J by 8 bases. From germline, CDR1 is MGHRA and CDR2 YSYEKL. This CDR3 is 16 amino acids long.